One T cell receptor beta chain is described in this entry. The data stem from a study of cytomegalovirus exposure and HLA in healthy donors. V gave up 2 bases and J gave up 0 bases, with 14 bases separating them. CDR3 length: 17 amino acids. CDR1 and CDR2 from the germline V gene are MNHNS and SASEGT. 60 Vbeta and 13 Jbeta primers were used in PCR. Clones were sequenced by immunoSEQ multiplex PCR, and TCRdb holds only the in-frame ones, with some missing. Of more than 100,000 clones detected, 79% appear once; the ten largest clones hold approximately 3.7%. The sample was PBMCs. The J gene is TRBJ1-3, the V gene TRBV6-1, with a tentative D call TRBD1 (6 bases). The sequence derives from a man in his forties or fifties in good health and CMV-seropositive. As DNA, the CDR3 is TGTGCCAGCAGTGAATGGGTAACAGGGCCCTCTGGAAACACCATATATTTT. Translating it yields CASSEWVTGPSGNTIYF.